This paragraph covers one TCR beta chain sequence. Its cognate antigen is unknown. The CDR3 consists of 14 residues. V was clipped by 1 base and J by 4 bases, with 7 bases between them. Germline V lookup: CDR1 LGHNT, CDR2 FRNRAP. These data come from a study of T cell responses to AZD1222 COVID-19 vaccine. General study findings and limits: Only after the peak T cell response were repertoires sampled. Spike-specific TCR breadth and depth grew following two AZD1222 doses. Unmutated variant regions are reportedly targeted by nearly half of spike-specific TCRs.

The protocol was immunoSEQ multiplex PCR, while the TCRdb copy is restricted to in-frame clones and leaves out a portion. The repertoire holds about 180,000 clones, with around 88% as singletons. The sequence came from an adult in good health. The chain combines TRBV12-5 with TRBJ2-2; D may be TRBD1 (5 bases). This specimen consisted of peripheral blood, obtained on day 0 of AZD1222 vaccination. The CDR3 reads CASGLGGGTGELFF. The CDR3 DNA is TGTGCTAGTGGTTTGGGGGGCGGCACCGGGGAGCTGTTTTTT.